This T cell receptor beta chain derives from a study of blood T cell repertoires in COVID-19. The CDR3 contains 16 residues. Germline-derived CDR1 and CDR2 are MGHRA and YSYEKL. The V end lost 0 bases, the J end lost 1 base, and 10 bases lay between the germline ends. In the authors' methods: How many nucleated cells were present was estimated from reference gene primer amplification. Profiling relied on immunoSEQ multiplex PCR, and the TCRdb table lists in-frame clones only, not all of them. That table is the source of V, J and clone size, and D and trimming were worked out from the DNA. The sample has 200,000 to 250,000 clones, 87% seen once.

The V call is TRBV4-1, the J call TRBJ1-3, with D hard to call. The TCR sequence derives from a woman in her thirties with acute COVID-19. Source material: PBMCs or T cells enriched from blood (not recorded which). CDR3 region: CASSQEVGASGNTIYF. CDR3 coding DNA: TGCGCCAGCAGCCAAGAGGTGGGAGCTTCTGGAAACACCATATATTTT.